These 18 T cell receptor beta chains originate from one sample sequenced in a study of blood T cell repertoires in COVID-19 (dated by TCRdb to the early 2020s). Library creation used the immunoSEQ multiplex PCR assay. TCRdb limited this immuneACCESS table to in-frame rearrangements with V and J called. A share of clones is missing; checked studies link under half to unresolved V genes, and the rest is unexplained. The sample table shows about 140,000 clones, and under 85% are seen once. The top ten hold roughly 6.5% of the sample. The sequencing input was peripheral blood. These receptors came from a human donor in a cohort sampled during active COVID-19.

The chain couples TRBV6-6 to TRBJ1-1, with unresolved D. This CDR3 has 13 residues. Germline V gene data show CDR1 as MNHNY and CDR2 as SVGAGI (reference sequence). V lost 8 bases and J 0 bases, leaving 10 bases between the germline ends. CDR3 sequence reads: CASRRGMNTEAFF. CDR3 DNA sequence: TGTGCCAGCCGCCGAGGAATGAACACTGAAGCTTTCTTT.

The chain links TRBV18 to TRBJ1-2; 12 bases agree with TRBD1. The junction had 3 bases not matched to a gene; V was cut back by 2 bases and J by 5 bases. Germline V gene data show CDR1 as KGHSH and CDR2 as LQKENI. The CDR3 has 15 residues. The CDR3: CASSPGTGGAYGYTF. The CDR3 region has the DNA TGTGCCAGCTCACCAGGGACAGGGGGCGCGTATGGCTACACCTTC.

The chain recombines TRBV5-6 with TRBJ1-4; unclear D gene. Trimming stripped 0 bases from V and 0 bases from J, with 9 bases between. The CDR3 totals 16 residues. CDR1 and CDR2 (germline): SGHDT, YYEEEE. CDR3 DNA sequence: TGTGCCAGCAGCTTGGGAGAGGGAGCAACTAATGAAAAACTGTTTTTT. It is translated as CASSLGEGATNEKLFF.

This chain links TRBV24-1 with TRBJ2-1, with TRBD2 matching 11 bases. Unmatched junction bases numbered 5, after V lost 3 bases and J lost 8 bases. The CDR3 extends over 15 amino acids. CDR1 is KGHDR and CDR2 is SFDVKD in the germline V gene. CDR3 bases: TGTGCCACCAGTGATCGGCTAGCGGGGGGTGATGAGCAGTTCTTC. Its protein product is CATSDRLAGGDEQFF.

The chain recombines TRBV12-3 or TRBV12-4 with TRBJ2-7; 8 bases match TRBD1. This CDR3 is 12 amino acids long. J gave up 13 bases and V 5 bases, and 10 bases lay outside the gene matches. The CDR3 nucleotides are TGTGCCAGCAGTGGGACAGGCTTAGCACCCTACTTC. This encodes CASSGTGLAPYF.

Worth noting for this clone: The sample contains more than one DNA sequence encoding this CDR3. This rearrangement joins TRBV6-5 to TRBJ2-2; perhaps TRBD2 as D (5 bases). Trimming cost V 5 bases and J 1 base, with 11 bases left between them. CDR3 length equals 15 residues. Germline CDR1 is MNHEY and CDR2 is SVGAGI. In DNA form, the CDR3 reads TGTGCCAGCAGTCGGGGAACCAAGAACACCGGGGAGCTGTTTTTT. This translates into CASSRGTKNTGELFF.

The chain carries TRBV2 and TRBJ2-1, with TRBD1 matching 7 bases. The CDR3 length is 14 residues. Germline lookup yields CDR1 SNHLY and CDR2 FYNNEI. The junction had 10 bases not matched to a gene; V was cut back by 2 bases and J by 12 bases. The chain's CDR3 is CASSERQGPGVQFF. The CDR3 DNA follows: TGTGCCAGCAGTGAAAGACAGGGCCCCGGCGTGCAGTTCTTC.

The rearrangement joins TRBV25-1 to TRBJ1-3, with 9 nucleotides matching TRBD1. This CDR3 spans 15 amino acids. With V trimmed by 8 bases and J by 10 bases, 15 bases remained unmatched. In germline, CDR1 is MGHDK, CDR2 SYGVNS. This chain's CDR3 is CASVSRTGESATIYF. For the CDR3, the DNA is TGTGCCAGCGTTTCCCGGACAGGGGAAAGCGCGACCATATATTTT.

The chain recombines TRBV5-1 with TRBJ1-1; D may be TRBD1 (5 bases). The length of the CDR3 is 15 residues. Deletions cut 5 bases from V and 3 bases from J, with 17 bases between. Germline CDR1 and CDR2: SGHRS and YFSETQ. The CDR3 DNA sequence: TGCGCCAGCAGTCCCCTTGGGGCTGGGGACACTGAAGCTTTCTTT. It specifies CASSPLGAGDTEAFF.

The rearrangement joins TRBV7-2 to TRBJ1-4; D is uncertain. V was pared by 0 bases and J by 2 bases, with 7 bases between. The germline V gene encodes CDR1 SGHTA and CDR2 FQGNSA. This CDR3 spans 15 amino acids. DNA of the CDR3: TGTGCCAGCAGCTTAGCTGGGAGGACTAATGAAAAACTGTTTTTT. The encoded protein is CASSLAGRTNEKLFF. Using reference TRBV7-2 and TRBJ1-4 for the parts outside the CDR3, the full variable domain is GAGVSQSPSNKVTEKGKDVELRCDPISGHTALYWYRQSLGQGLEFLIYFQGNSAPDKSGLPSDRFSAERTGGSVSTLTIQRTQQEDSAVYLCASSLAGRTNEKLFFGSGTQLSVL.

The chain has TRBV7-2 and TRBJ1-5; possible D gene TRBD1, 5 bases. The CDR3 has 14 amino acids. Germline V lookup: CDR1 SGHTA, CDR2 FQGNSA. The V gene lost 5 bases and the J gene lost 3 bases, with 11 bases spanning the gap. The CDR3 loop reads CASSRDRINQPQHF. Here the CDR3 DNA reads TGTGCCAGCAGCCGTGACAGAATCAATCAGCCCCAGCATTTT.

V usage is TRBV9 and J usage is TRBJ1-1, with D possibly being TRBD1 (5 bases). Germline CDR1 reads SGDLS; CDR2 reads YYNGEE. The CDR3 is 14 residues long. V was cut by 0 bases and J by 4 bases, with 10 bases left in between. CDR3 protein: CASSVVGGVTEAFF. The CDR3 DNA reads TGTGCCAGCAGCGTAGTTGGGGGGGTCACTGAAGCTTTCTTT.

V and J are TRBV4-1 and TRBJ1-1; 10 nucleotides line up with TRBD1. The V gene's germline CDR1 is MGHRA and CDR2 YSYEKL. V was clipped by 2 bases and J by 3 bases; unmatched bases: 6. CDR3 size: 16 residues. Here the CDR3 DNA reads TGCGCCAGCAGCCAATCCTGGACAGGGGGGGACACTGAAGCTTTCTTT. It codes for CASSQSWTGGDTEAFF.

The chain recombines TRBV4-2 with TRBJ2-3; TRBD2 might be the D (6 bases). V was shortened by 0 bases and J by 0 bases, with 13 bases between the two germline ends. The CDR3 is 17 residues long. The V gene's germline CDR1 is LGHNA and CDR2 YNFKEQ. CDR3 bases: TGTGCCAGCAGCCAAGAGGGAACCGGGACTAGCACAGATACGCAGTATTTT. Amino acids: CASSQEGTGTSTDTQYF.

The chain has TRBV5-6 and TRBJ2-5; perhaps TRBD1 as D (6 bases). Germline loops: CDR1 SGHDT, CDR2 YYEEEE. Trimming removed 1 base at V and 2 bases at J, with 15 bases between. This CDR3 spans 16 amino acids. CDR3 protein: CASSLLGGALQETQYF. The CDR3 DNA reads TGTGCCAGCAGCTTGTTAGGGGGAGCCCTTCAAGAGACCCAGTACTTC.

The J gene is TRBJ2-1, the V gene TRBV6-5, with TRBD1 identical over 7 bases. The CDR3 has 13 amino acids. The junction had 8 bases not matched to a gene; V was cut back by 5 bases and J by 10 bases. Germline CDR1 and CDR2: MNHEY and SVGAGI. CDR3 nucleotides: TGTGCCAGCAGTCCTTTAGGGGGCGAGGAGCAGTTCTTC. The encoded protein is CASSPLGGEEQFF.

This clone was counted between two and nine times. The chain combines TRBV19 with TRBJ1-3; D not resolved. This CDR3 spans 15 amino acids. From germline, CDR1 is LNHDA and CDR2 SQIVND (reference sequence). Trimming removed 6 bases from V and 4 bases from J, with 16 bases in between. The CDR3 loop reads CASSDQTRAGNTIYF. The CDR3, as DNA: TGTGCCAGTAGCGACCAGACGAGGGCGGGAAACACCATATATTTT.

This clone was seen just once. This chain uses TRBV13 with TRBJ1-2, with TRBD1 matching 7 bases. This CDR3 contains 15 residues. V shed 2 bases and J 3 bases; nucleotides not matched to a gene: 6. CDR1 is PRHDT and CDR2 is FYEKMQ in the germline V gene (reference sequence). CDR3 nucleotides: TGTGCCAGCAGCTTAACCACAGGGGTAGACTATGGCTACACCTTC. Translating it yields CASSLTTGVDYGYTF.